The TCR beta chain under discussion was sequenced for a study of identical twins. After template switching added a universal primer site, the resulting cDNA carried unique molecular identifiers. TCRdb reprocessed the 5' RACE reads via MiXCR and lists one record per CDR3 protein. The data contain roughly 750,000 distinct CDR3 sequences, about 20% of them singletons. The CDR3 is 12 residues long. V dropped 6 bases and J dropped 3 bases, with 8 bases sitting between them. Germline V gene lookup returns CDR1 SGHKS and CDR2 YYEKEE (reference sequence). This sample also appeared in a second study, on T cells expressing NK-cell markers.

The origin of this receptor is a woman aged 18-30 years in good health. The chain uses TRBV5-5 and TRBJ2-3; D gene ambiguous. Sequenced sample: PBMCs. The chain's CDR3 is CASNPRTDTQYF. The CDR3 DNA is TGTGCCAGCAACCCCCGGACAGATACGCAGTATTTT.